Included here is one T cell receptor (beta chain) sequence, with context. Its antigen is unidentified. Library preparation (for TCRbeta) was performed with unique molecular identifiers. TCRdb re-analysed the PCR reads in MiXCR, keeping a single row per CDR3 protein. The repertoire has fewer than 700,000 distinct CDR3 sequences, around 13% of them found once; the top ten carry over 2%. Unmatched junction bases numbered 11, after V lost 5 bases and J lost 4 bases. Germline values: CDR1 DFQATT, CDR2 SNEGSKA (reference sequence). This CDR3 contains 14 residues. This sample is drawn from a study of T-cell reconstitution after alpha-beta-depleted transplantation in children. Study-level findings and limits: After one year, T-cell counts and TCRbeta diversity mostly came from new T cells.

This chain connects TRBV20-1 to TRBJ2-7; the match to TRBD2 covers 7 bases. This sequence was found in a male patient aged 10 to 17 who had a stem cell transplant for acute myeloid leukemia, so the T cells may come from the graft donor. The sample was PBMCs, mostly from graft donor cells, taken 360 days after TCRalphabeta/CD19-depleted stem cell transplant. The CDR3 sequence is CSAWAGSGKYEQYF. The CDR3 DNA reads as TGCAGTGCTTGGGCGGGGAGCGGGAAGTACGAGCAGTACTTC.